The 29 T cell receptor beta chains below were found in one sample sequenced in a study of blood T cell repertoires in COVID-19. Only in-frame clones appear in the TCRdb table, and some are missing; sequencing was by immunoSEQ multiplex PCR. The data contain about 180,000 clones, around 90% of them seen just once; the ten biggest clones take up around 9.5%. Specimen: PBMCs or T cells enriched from blood (not recorded which). The receptor source for this set is a woman aged 18-29 years who had recovered from COVID-19.

This chain connects TRBV5-5 to TRBJ1-1, with D hard to call. The germline V gene encodes CDR1 SGHKS and CDR2 YYEKEE (reference sequence). The V and J ends lost 4 bases and 1 base respectively, with 8 bases between them. The CDR3 contains 13 residues. The CDR3 coding sequence is TGTGCCAGCAGCCTACTAAGGAACACTGAAGCTTTCTTT. Residues: CASSLLRNTEAFF.

The chain uses TRBV6-4 and TRBJ1-6, with no clear D. Germline CDR1 MRHNA, CDR2 SNTAGT. This CDR3 is built from 12 residues. V was cut by 6 bases and J by 6 bases, with 6 bases left in between. The CDR3 DNA is TGTGCCAGCAGCCTCAGTAATTCACCCCTCCACTTT. Its translation: CASSLSNSPLHF.

The chain combines TRBV30 with TRBJ1-2, with 9 bases that match TRBD1. Germline CDR1 reads GTSNPN; CDR2 reads SVGIG (reference sequence). With V trimmed by 5 bases and J by 7 bases, 8 bases remained unmatched. The CDR3 runs 13 residues. The CDR3 DNA follows: TGTGCCTGGTCATTGGGACAGGGTGTTGGCTACACCTTC. Translated, it gives CAWSLGQGVGYTF.

The genes are TRBV19 and TRBJ1-2; 7 bases match TRBD1. This CDR3 spans 14 amino acids. V shed 6 bases and J 5 bases; nucleotides not matched to a gene: 9. In germline, CDR1 is LNHDA, CDR2 SQIVND (reference sequence). CDR3 DNA: TGTGCCAGTAGCCAAGGACAGGCTTCGTATGGCTACACCTTC. This codes for CASSQGQASYGYTF.

This chain links TRBV28 with TRBJ2-5; no clear D gene. This CDR3 contains 18 residues. V was shortened by 6 bases and J by 4 bases, with 27 bases between the two germline ends. In germline, CDR1 is MDHEN, CDR2 SYDVKM. The CDR3 nucleotides are TGTGCCAGCAGCCCAATGGGTTCTGGCGGAGTGCATGGAGAGACCCAGTACTTC. Amino acid sequence: CASSPMGSGGVHGETQYF.

This rearrangement joins TRBV6-5 to TRBJ1-1; D is possibly TRBD1 (6 bases). This CDR3 comprises 15 residues. V lost 6 bases and J 3 bases, leaving 17 bases between the germline ends. CDR1 is MNHEY and CDR2 is SVGAGI in the germline V gene. The CDR3: CASSRRGTGHTEAFF. The CDR3 coding sequence is TGTGCCAGCAGCCGTAGGGGCACAGGGCACACTGAAGCTTTCTTT.

The chain has TRBV28 and TRBJ1-2; D gene uncertain. V was pared by 2 bases and J by 8 bases, with 21 bases between. The CDR3 is 16 residues long. Looked up from germline, CDR1 is MDHEN and CDR2 is SYDVKM. In DNA form, the CDR3 reads TGTGCCAGCAGTTTAACCACCGGTACAGAGAGTATGGGCTACACCTTC. This sequence encodes CASSLTTGTESMGYTF.

The chain employs TRBV27 and TRBJ2-1; 8 bases line up with TRBD2. CDR1 and CDR2 (germline): MNHEY, SMNVEV (reference sequence). Losses at the gene ends were 5 bases for V and 6 bases for J; bases not matched to a gene: 9. There are 15 residues in the CDR3. The CDR3, as DNA: TGTGCCAGCAGTCCTCGGCGACTAGCGACCAATGAGCAGTTCTTC. Its protein is CASSPRRLATNEQFF.

This chain uses TRBV7-6 with TRBJ2-1, with D maybe TRBD1 (5 bases). V dropped 0 bases and J dropped 5 bases, with 11 bases sitting between them. There are 15 residues in the CDR3. Germline CDR1 and CDR2: SGHVS and FNYEAQ. The DNA for the CDR3 is TGTGCCAGCAGCTTAGCTTGGTCAGGGAACAATGAGCAGTTCTTC. Amino acids: CASSLAWSGNNEQFF.

V usage is TRBV9 and J usage is TRBJ2-5; 8 bases are shared with TRBD2. The CDR3 spans 14 residues. Per germline, CDR1 SGDLS and CDR2 YYNGEE. V gave up 3 bases and J gave up 4 bases; unmatched junction bases: 5. The CDR3: CASSERGSGETQYF. CDR3 nucleotide sequence: TGTGCCAGCAGCGAGCGGGGGTCGGGAGAGACCCAGTACTTC.

This clone was recorded only once. This chain connects TRBV9 to TRBJ2-1; 9 bases are shared with TRBD1. Germline V gene sequence: CDR1 SGDLS, CDR2 YYNGEE. The trim removed 4 bases at V and 6 bases at J, leaving 8 bases unmatched. This CDR3 has 15 amino acids. In DNA form, the CDR3 reads TGTGCCAGCAGCTTCCGGGACAGGGCCCTCAATGAGCAGTTCTTC. Translation gives CASSFRDRALNEQFF.

The chain is built from TRBV7-2 and TRBJ2-7, with a possible D match to TRBD1 (6 bases). Per germline, CDR1 SGHTA and CDR2 FQGNSA. Trimming removed 4 bases from V and 4 bases from J, with 8 bases in between. This CDR3 region has 12 residues. The CDR3 DNA follows: TGTGCCAGCAGCTCACAGGGATACGAGCAGTACTTC. Translated: CASSSQGYEQYF.

The chain is built from TRBV30 and TRBJ1-5; D is uncertain. Trimming pared 4 bases from V and 1 base from J, leaving 14 bases between. The CDR3 sequence is 15 residues long. In germline, CDR1 is GTSNPN, CDR2 SVGIG (reference sequence). The CDR3 protein is CAWNSLTASNQPQHF. As DNA, the CDR3 is TGTGCCTGGAACTCCCTTACCGCCAGCAATCAGCCCCAGCATTTT.

The V call is TRBV3-1 (or the pseudogene TRBV3-2), the J call TRBJ2-3, with D perhaps matching TRBD2 (6 bases). V shed 3 bases and J shed 2 bases, with 15 bases lying between them. CDR1 and CDR2 from the germline V gene are LGHDT and YNNKEL (reference sequence). The CDR3 totals 16 residues. The CDR3 here is CASSHQGGVVTDTQYF. CDR3 coding DNA: TGTGCCAGCAGCCACCAAGGAGGGGTGGTCACAGATACGCAGTATTTT.

The chain couples TRBV19 to TRBJ1-5; unclear D gene. The CDR3 runs 14 residues. The germline CDR1 and CDR2 sequences are LNHDA and SQIVND (reference sequence). V lost 3 bases, J lost 4 bases, and 10 bases lay in between. For the CDR3, the DNA is TGTGCCAGTAGTATCGCCGGGGTAAATCAGCCCCAGCATTTT. As protein: CASSIAGVNQPQHF.

The DNA for the CDR3 is TGTGCCAGTAGTACCGAGGGCAGGGGCCGTTTCTCTTACGAGCAGTACTTC. Protein: CASSTEGRGRFSYEQYF. The chain links TRBV19 to TRBJ2-7, with D possibly TRBD1 on 6 matching bases. With 4 bases removed from V and 4 bases from J, the gap between germline ends came to 23 bases. This CDR3 spans 17 amino acids. Germline lookup yields CDR1 LNHDA and CDR2 SQIVND (reference sequence).

The chain is built from TRBV5-1 and TRBJ2-2; tentatively, D is TRBD2 (6 bases). The CDR3 runs to 15 residues. Germline V gene data show CDR1 as SGHRS and CDR2 as YFSETQ. Between the trimmed V and J ends, which lost 5 bases and 5 bases, there was a span of 16 bases. CDR3 bases: TGCGCCAGCAGTCTCACTAGCACCCAAACCGGGGAGCTGTTTTTT. Its translation: CASSLTSTQTGELFF. Full variable domain (rest looked up from reference TRBV5-1 and TRBJ2-2): KAGVTQTPRYLIKTRGQQVTLSCSPISGHRSVSWYQQTPGQGLQFLFEYFSETQRNKGNFPGRFSGRQFSNSRSEMNVSTLELGDSALYLCASSLTSTQTGELFFGEGSRLTVL.

The chain couples TRBV24-1 to TRBJ2-3; 10 bases line up with TRBD2. V was clipped by 5 bases and J by 4 bases; unmatched bases: 5. This CDR3 contains 15 residues. The germline V gene has CDR1 KGHDR and CDR2 SFDVKD. CDR3 protein: CATSVQREGSDTQYF. In nucleotides, the CDR3 is TGTGCCACCAGTGTTCAGCGGGAGGGCTCAGATACGCAGTATTTT.

This sequence joins TRBV7-8 and TRBJ2-7, with TRBD2 identical over 13 bases. This CDR3 is built from 14 residues. V lost 4 bases, J lost 6 bases, and 3 bases stayed unmatched. CDR1 and CDR2 from the germline V gene are SGHVS and FQNEAQ. CDR3 amino acids: CASSYRTSGGEQYF. The CDR3 coding sequence is TGTGCCAGCAGCTACCGGACTAGCGGGGGCGAGCAGTACTTC.

The chain has TRBV19 and TRBJ2-3; TRBD2 matches 7 bases. J gave up 6 bases and V 5 bases, and 8 bases lay outside the gene matches. Germline V gives CDR1 LNHDA, CDR2 SQIVND (reference sequence). The CDR3 totals 14 residues. This chain's CDR3 is CASSLDYGGDTQYF. As DNA, the CDR3 is TGTGCCAGTAGTTTGGACTACGGGGGGGATACGCAGTATTTT.

The chain carries TRBV2 and TRBJ1-1; the D gene is possibly TRBD1 (5 bases). CDR3 size: 13 residues. Trimming took 5 bases from V and 2 from J, leaving 9 bases between them. Germline CDR1 and CDR2: SNHLY and FYNNEI. The CDR3 DNA is TGTGCCAGCAGTTTTCAGGGTAACACTGAAGCTTTCTTT. Protein: CASSFQGNTEAFF.

V usage is TRBV5-6 and J usage is TRBJ1-1; 10 bases fit TRBD1. CDR3 length: 16 residues. V was pared by 5 bases and J by 0 bases, with 7 bases of the junction left unmatched. Germline CDR1 reads SGHDT; CDR2 reads YYEEEE. The CDR3 loop reads CASSTGTGAMNTEAFF. Written as DNA, the CDR3 is TGTGCCAGCAGTACCGGGACAGGGGCCATGAACACTGAAGCTTTCTTT.

In regard to this clone: Other DNA sequences of this sample code for an identical CDR3. The gene calls are TRBV6-5 and TRBJ1-2; TRBD1 agrees at 8 bases. Trimming cost V 2 bases and J 7 bases; bases outside gene matches: 3. This CDR3 has 13 residues. Germline V CDR1 and CDR2: MNHEY, SVGAGI. CDR3 residues: CASSYGQGRGYTF. Written as DNA, the CDR3 is TGTGCCAGCAGTTACGGACAGGGCCGTGGCTACACCTTC.

The chain links TRBV9 to TRBJ2-7, with TRBD2 matching over 8 bases. V gave up 3 bases and J gave up 1 base; unmatched junction bases: 6. The germline V gene has CDR1 SGDLS and CDR2 YYNGEE. The CDR3 contains 15 residues. The CDR3 protein is CASSAYSGESYEQYF. DNA of the CDR3: TGTGCCAGCAGCGCATATAGCGGGGAATCCTACGAGCAGTACTTC.

This chain connects TRBV7-9 to TRBJ2-7; D is perhaps TRBD2 (5 bases). Germline values: CDR1 SEHNR, CDR2 FQNEAQ (reference sequence). Trimming took 6 bases from V and 2 from J, leaving 11 bases between them. This CDR3 spans 13 amino acids. CDR3 bases: TGTGCCAGCAGGGCCGGGATGGCCTACGAGCAGTACTTC. Translated: CASRAGMAYEQYF.

The chain joins TRBV10-3 to TRBJ2-7; 7 bases agree with TRBD1. This CDR3 region has 13 residues. The junction had 10 bases not matched to a gene; V was cut back by 11 bases and J by 3 bases. CDR1 and CDR2 (germline): ENHRY, SYGVKD. In nucleotides, the CDR3 is TGTGCCCTACGCGAAGGGACAGACTACGAGCAGTACTTC. Its translation is CALREGTDYEQYF.

CDR3 bases: TGTGCCAGCAGCTTGAAACTAGCGGGAGTATCCCAAGAAGCCCAGTACTTC. Translated, it gives CASSLKLAGVSQEAQYF. The chain uses TRBV5-8 and TRBJ2-5; 11 bases align to TRBD2. The CDR3 is 17 residues long. With 1 base clipped from V and 9 bases from J, the junction kept 14 bases outside the gene matches. Per germline, CDR1 SGHTS and CDR2 YDEGEE.

V and J are TRBV9 and TRBJ1-6, with 7 bases that match TRBD1. Trimming removed 3 bases from V and 7 bases from J; junction bases left unmatched: 4. From germline, CDR1 is SGDLS and CDR2 YYNGEE. The CDR3 has 14 residues. CDR3 in DNA: TGTGCCAGCAGCGCGGGACAGCAGAATTCACCCCTCCACTTT. It is translated as CASSAGQQNSPLHF.

This clone showed up just once. V is TRBV30 and J is TRBJ2-3; 10 bases fit TRBD2. V trimming: 7 bases; J trimming: 3 bases; junction bases outside the gene matches: 7. Looked up from germline, CDR1 is GTSNPN and CDR2 is SVGIG (reference sequence). This CDR3 is 14 amino acids long. The CDR3 coding sequence is TGTGCCTCCCCTTCTAGCGGGAGTACAGATACGCAGTATTTT. Its translation: CASPSSGSTDTQYF.